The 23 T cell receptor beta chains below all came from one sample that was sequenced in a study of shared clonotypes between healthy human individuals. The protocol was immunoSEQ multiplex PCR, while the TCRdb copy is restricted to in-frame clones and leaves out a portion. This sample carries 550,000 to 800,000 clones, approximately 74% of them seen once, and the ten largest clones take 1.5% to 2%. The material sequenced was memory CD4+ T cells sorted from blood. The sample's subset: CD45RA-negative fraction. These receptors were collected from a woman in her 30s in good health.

The CDR3 here is CASRKGGPETQYF. CDR3 coding DNA: TGCGCCAGCAGAAAGGGAGGGCCAGAGACCCAGTACTTC. This chain links TRBV5-1 with TRBJ2-5; 7 bases are shared with TRBD2. The CDR3 totals 13 residues. J was trimmed by 4 bases and V by 5 bases; bases with no gene match: 5. CDR1 SGHRS and CDR2 YFSETQ come from the germline V gene.

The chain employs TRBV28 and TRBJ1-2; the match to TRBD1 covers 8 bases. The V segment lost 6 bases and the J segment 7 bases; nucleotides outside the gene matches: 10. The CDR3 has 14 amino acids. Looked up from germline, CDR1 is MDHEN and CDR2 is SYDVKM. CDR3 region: CASRDTGGGGGYTF. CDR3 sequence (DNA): TGTGCCAGCAGGGATACAGGGGGGGGAGGTGGCTACACCTTC.

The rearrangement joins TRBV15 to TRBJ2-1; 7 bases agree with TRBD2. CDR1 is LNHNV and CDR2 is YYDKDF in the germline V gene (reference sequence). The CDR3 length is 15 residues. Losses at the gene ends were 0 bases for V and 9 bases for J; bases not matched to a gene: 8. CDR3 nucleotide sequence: TGTGCCACCAGCAGAGACCCGGGAGGAGGCTCTGAGCAGTTCTTC. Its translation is CATSRDPGGGSEQFF.

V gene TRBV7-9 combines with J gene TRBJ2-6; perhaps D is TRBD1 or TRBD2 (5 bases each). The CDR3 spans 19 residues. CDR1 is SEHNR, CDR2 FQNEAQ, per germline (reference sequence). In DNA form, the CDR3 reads TGTGGATCTAGCACAAAGAGGGGACGCGCCACGTCGGGGGCCAACGTCCTGACTTTC. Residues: CGSSTKRGRATSGANVLTF.

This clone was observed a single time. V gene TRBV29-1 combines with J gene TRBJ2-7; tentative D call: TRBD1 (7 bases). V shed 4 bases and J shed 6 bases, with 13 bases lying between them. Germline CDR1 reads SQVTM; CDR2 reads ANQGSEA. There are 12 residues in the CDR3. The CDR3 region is CSVGRGRAEQYF. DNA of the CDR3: TGCAGCGTTGGGAGGGGGCGTGCCGAGCAGTACTTC.

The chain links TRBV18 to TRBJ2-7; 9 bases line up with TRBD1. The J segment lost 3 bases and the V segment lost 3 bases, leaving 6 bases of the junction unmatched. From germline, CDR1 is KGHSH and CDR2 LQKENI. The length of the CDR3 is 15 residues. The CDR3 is CASSPVRTGDYEQYF. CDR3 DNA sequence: TGTGCCAGCTCACCTGTAAGGACAGGGGACTACGAGCAGTACTTC.

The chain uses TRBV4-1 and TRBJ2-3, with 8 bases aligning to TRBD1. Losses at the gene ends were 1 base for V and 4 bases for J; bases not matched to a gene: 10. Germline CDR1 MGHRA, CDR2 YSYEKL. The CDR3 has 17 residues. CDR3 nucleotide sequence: TGCGCCAGCAGCCAAGGATCGACAGGGGCTACGTCAGATACGCAGTATTTT. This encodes CASSQGSTGATSDTQYF.

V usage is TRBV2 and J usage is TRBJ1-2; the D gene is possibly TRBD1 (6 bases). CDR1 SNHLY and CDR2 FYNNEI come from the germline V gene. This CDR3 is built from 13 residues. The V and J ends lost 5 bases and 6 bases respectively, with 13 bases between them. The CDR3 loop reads CASSSQGRDGYTF. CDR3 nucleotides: TGTGCCAGCAGTTCGCAGGGGCGGGATGGCTACACCTTC. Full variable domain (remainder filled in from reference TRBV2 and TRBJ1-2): EPEVTQTPSHQVTQMGQEVILRCVPISNHLYFYWYRQILGQKVEFLVSFYNNEISEKSEIFDDQFSVERPDGSNFTLKIRSTKLEDSAMYFCASSSQGRDGYTFGSGTRLTVV.

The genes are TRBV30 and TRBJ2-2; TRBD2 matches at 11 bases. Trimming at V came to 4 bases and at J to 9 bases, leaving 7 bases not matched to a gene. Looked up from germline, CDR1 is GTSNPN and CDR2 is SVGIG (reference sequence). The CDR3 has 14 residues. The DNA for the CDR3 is TGTGCCTGGAATGTACTAGCGGGGGCCAGGGAGCTGTTTTTT. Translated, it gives CAWNVLAGARELFF. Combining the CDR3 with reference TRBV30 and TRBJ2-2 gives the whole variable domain SQTIHQWPATLVQPVGSPLSLECTVEGTSNPNLYWYRQAAGRGLQLLFYSVGIGQISSEVPQNLSASRPQDRQFILSSKKLLLSDSGFYLCAWNVLAGARELFFGEGSRLTVL.

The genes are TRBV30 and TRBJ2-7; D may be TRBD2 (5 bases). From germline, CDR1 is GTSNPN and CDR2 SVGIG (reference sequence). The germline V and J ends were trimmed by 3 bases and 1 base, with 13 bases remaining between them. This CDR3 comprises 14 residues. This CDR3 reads CAWRWSGPSYEQYF. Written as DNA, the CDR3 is TGTGCCTGGAGATGGAGCGGTCCTTCCTACGAGCAGTACTTC. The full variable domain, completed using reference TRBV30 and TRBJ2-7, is SQTIHQWPATLVQPVGSPLSLECTVEGTSNPNLYWYRQAAGRGLQLLFYSVGIGQISSEVPQNLSASRPQDRQFILSSKKLLLSDSGFYLCAWRWSGPSYEQYFGPGTRLTVT.

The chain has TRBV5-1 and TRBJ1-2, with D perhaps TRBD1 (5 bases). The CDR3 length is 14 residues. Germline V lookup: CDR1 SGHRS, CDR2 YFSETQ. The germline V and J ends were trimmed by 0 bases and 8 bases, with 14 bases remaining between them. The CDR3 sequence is CASSLGRGTSGYTF. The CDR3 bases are TGCGCCAGCAGCTTGGGAAGGGGCACCTCAGGCTACACCTTC.

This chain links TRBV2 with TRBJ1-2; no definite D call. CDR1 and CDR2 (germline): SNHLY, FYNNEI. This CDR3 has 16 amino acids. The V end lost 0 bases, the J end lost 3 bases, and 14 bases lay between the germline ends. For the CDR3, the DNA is TGTGCCAGCAGTGAAGCGCTTCGGGGTAACGACTATGGCTACACCTTC. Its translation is CASSEALRGNDYGYTF.

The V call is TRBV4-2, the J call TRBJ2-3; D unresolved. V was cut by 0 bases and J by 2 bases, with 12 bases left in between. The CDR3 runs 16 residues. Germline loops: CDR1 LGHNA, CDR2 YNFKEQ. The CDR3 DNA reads TGTGCCAGCAGCCAAGAAAGAGTCGTCCTCACAGATACGCAGTATTTT. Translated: CASSQERVVLTDTQYF.

As DNA, the CDR3 is TGTGCCAGCAGTTCGATAACAGGTCCTAGGTTCTTC. It yields the protein CASSSITGPRFF. This sequence joins TRBV28 and TRBJ2-1; D might be TRBD1 (5 bases). V was cut by 4 bases and J by 15 bases, with 16 bases left in between. Germline CDR1 and CDR2: MDHEN and SYDVKM. The CDR3 totals 12 residues.

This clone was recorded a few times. The chain's CDR3 is CASSVTSGYTF. CDR3 sequence (DNA): TGTGCCAGCAGCGTAACCTCCGGCTACACCTTC. The gene calls are TRBV28 and TRBJ1-2, with D uncertain. Germline CDR1 and CDR2: MDHEN and SYDVKM. Between the trimmed V and J ends, which lost 6 bases and 8 bases, there was a span of 10 bases. The CDR3 has 11 amino acids.

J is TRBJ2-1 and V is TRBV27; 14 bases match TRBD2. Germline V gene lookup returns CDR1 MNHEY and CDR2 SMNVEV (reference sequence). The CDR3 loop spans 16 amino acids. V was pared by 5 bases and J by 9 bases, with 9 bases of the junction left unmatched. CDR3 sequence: CASSPGTSGRRTEQFF. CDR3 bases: TGTGCCAGCAGTCCAGGGACTAGCGGGAGAAGAACTGAGCAGTTCTTC.

The CDR3 DNA sequence: TGTGCCAGCAGCCCTTTAACAGGGGACTACTACAATGAGCAGTTCTTC. Translated: CASSPLTGDYYNEQFF. The chain employs TRBV28 and TRBJ2-1; either TRBD1 or TRBD2 may fit D (7 bases each). CDR1 is MDHEN and CDR2 is SYDVKM in the germline V gene. The CDR3 has 16 amino acids. V lost 6 bases to trimming and J lost 3 bases, with 18 bases between them. Full variable domain (remainder filled in from reference TRBV28 and TRBJ2-1): DVKVTQSSRYLVKRTGEKVFLECVQDMDHENMFWYRQDPGLGLRLIYFSYDVKMKEKGDIPEGYSVSREKKERFSLILESASTNQTSMYLCASSPLTGDYYNEQFFGPGTRLTVL.

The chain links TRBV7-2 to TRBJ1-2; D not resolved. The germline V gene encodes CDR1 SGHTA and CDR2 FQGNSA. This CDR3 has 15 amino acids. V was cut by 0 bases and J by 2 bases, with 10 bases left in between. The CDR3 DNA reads TGTGCCAGCAGCTTAGCCGGGGATCGGAACTATGGCTACACCTTC. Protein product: CASSLAGDRNYGYTF.

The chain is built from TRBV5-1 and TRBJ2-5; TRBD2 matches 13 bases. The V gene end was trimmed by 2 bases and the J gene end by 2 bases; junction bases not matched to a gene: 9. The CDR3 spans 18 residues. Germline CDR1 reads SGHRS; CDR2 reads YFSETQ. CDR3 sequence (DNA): TGCGCCAGCAGCTTAGGAATCGGGACTAGCGGGACTCAAGAGACCCAGTACTTC. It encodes CASSLGIGTSGTQETQYF.

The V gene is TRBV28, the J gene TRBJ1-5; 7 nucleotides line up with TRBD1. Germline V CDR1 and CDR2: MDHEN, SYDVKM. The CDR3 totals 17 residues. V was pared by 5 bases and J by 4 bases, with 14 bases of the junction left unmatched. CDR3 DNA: TGTGCCAGCAGTGACCCGACAGGGTTCTGGAGGAATCAGCCCCAGCATTTT. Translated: CASSDPTGFWRNQPQHF.

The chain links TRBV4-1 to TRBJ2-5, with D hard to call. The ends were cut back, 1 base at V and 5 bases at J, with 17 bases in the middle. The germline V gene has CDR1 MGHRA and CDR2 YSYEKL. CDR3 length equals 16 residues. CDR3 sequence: CASSQGAHGHRETQYF. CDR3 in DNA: TGCGCCAGCAGCCAAGGCGCACACGGGCACCGGGAGACCCAGTACTTC.

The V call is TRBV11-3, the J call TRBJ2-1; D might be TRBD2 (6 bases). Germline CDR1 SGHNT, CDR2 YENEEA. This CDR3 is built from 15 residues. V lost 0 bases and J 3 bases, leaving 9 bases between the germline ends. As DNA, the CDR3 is TGTGCCAGCAGCTTAGACTATAGCGGCTACAATGAGCAGTTCTTC. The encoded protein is CASSLDYSGYNEQFF.

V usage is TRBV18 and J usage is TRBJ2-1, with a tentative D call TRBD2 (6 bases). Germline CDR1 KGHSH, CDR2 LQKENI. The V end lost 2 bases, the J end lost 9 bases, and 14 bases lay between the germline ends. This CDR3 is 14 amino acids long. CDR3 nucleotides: TGTGCCAGCTCACCAGGGACTCGGGGCACTGAGCAGTTCTTC. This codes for CASSPGTRGTEQFF.